The next 17 T cell receptor beta chains were all read from a single sample in a study of T cell responses to AZD1222 COVID-19 vaccine. Repertoires were generated with immunoSEQ multiplex PCR, while TCRdb's copy carries only in-frame clones and drops some. The table lists 130,000 to 150,000 clones, over 75% of them singletons. The input for sequencing was peripheral blood, taken on day 0 of AZD1222 vaccination. The receptor set was obtained from an adult in good health.

This rearrangement joins TRBV2 to TRBJ2-7; 10 nucleotides line up with TRBD1. With V trimmed by 0 bases and J by 3 bases, 5 bases remained unmatched. The CDR3 sequence is 16 residues long. Germline lookup yields CDR1 SNHLY and CDR2 FYNNEI. CDR3 nucleotide sequence: TGTGCCAGCAGTGAAGCGACGGGACAGGGGTTCTACGAGCAGTACTTC. Its protein is CASSEATGQGFYEQYF.

V gene TRBV5-1 combines with J gene TRBJ1-1, with 9 positions matching TRBD1. The germline gives CDR1 SGHRS, CDR2 YFSETQ. Trimming at V came to 2 bases and at J to 2 bases, leaving 4 bases not matched to a gene. CDR3 length equals 15 residues. This CDR3 is CASSLRTGANTEAFF. CDR3 sequence (DNA): TGCGCCAGCAGCTTAAGGACAGGGGCAAACACTGAAGCTTTCTTT.

The J gene is TRBJ2-7, the V gene TRBV4-1; TRBD2 matches at 10 bases. This CDR3 is built from 14 residues. Trimming removed 2 bases from V and 6 bases from J; junction bases left unmatched: 4. Germline V gene data show CDR1 as MGHRA and CDR2 as YSYEKL. The CDR3 sequence is CASSQLAGAREQYF. CDR3 nucleotides: TGCGCCAGCAGCCAACTAGCGGGAGCTCGCGAGCAGTACTTC.

This chain connects TRBV24-1 to TRBJ2-2, with no clear D. Germline V gene sequence: CDR1 KGHDR, CDR2 SFDVKD. V lost 9 bases and J 4 bases, leaving 17 bases between the germline ends. This CDR3 is built from 15 residues. The CDR3 loop is CATEAPDRSTGELFF. The CDR3 nucleotides are TGTGCCACCGAAGCTCCGGACCGTAGCACCGGGGAGCTGTTTTTT.

The chain uses TRBV16 and TRBJ1-2; D may be TRBD1 (5 bases). V was shortened by 2 bases and J by 1 base, with 14 bases between the two germline ends. Germline values: CDR1 KGHSY, CDR2 FQNENV. CDR3 length equals 16 residues. CDR3 in DNA: TGTGCCAGCAGCCAACCCGACAGTACTTATAACTATGGCTACACCTTC. Translation gives CASSQPDSTYNYGYTF. The full variable domain, rest sourced from reference TRBV16 and TRBJ1-2, is GEEVAQTPKHLVRGEGQKAKLYCAPIKGHSYVFWYQQVLKNEFKFLISFQNENVFDETGMPKERFSAKCLPNSPCSLEIQATKLEDSAVYFCASSQPDSTYNYGYTFGSGTRLTVV.

This clone was picked up a small number of times. The gene calls are TRBV24-1 and TRBJ1-3; D remains unclear. CDR3 size: 17 residues. CDR1 and CDR2 (germline): KGHDR, SFDVKD. V shed 4 bases and J shed 0 bases, with 15 bases lying between them. CDR3 in amino acids: CATSDSDGLGSGNTIYF. The CDR3 DNA follows: TGTGCCACCAGTGACTCGGACGGACTTGGCTCTGGAAACACCATATATTTT.

The chain couples TRBV6-1 to TRBJ2-1; 10 positions match TRBD2. CDR3 length equals 17 residues. The V gene's germline CDR1 is MNHNS and CDR2 SASEGT. V dropped 4 bases and J dropped 3; count of bases not matched to a gene: 9. CDR3 residues: CASSGRVAGGVYNEQFF. CDR3 DNA sequence: TGTGCCAGCAGTGGACGAGTAGCGGGGGGAGTCTACAATGAGCAGTTCTTC.

This chain links TRBV6-5 with TRBJ2-1; 7 bases agree with TRBD1. Per germline, CDR1 MNHEY and CDR2 SVGAGI. The CDR3 is 14 residues long. J gave up 4 bases and V 7 bases, and 7 bases lay outside the gene matches. In nucleotides, the CDR3 is TGTGCCAGCAACCCGACAGGGTTGTACAATGAGCAGTTCTTC. This gives the protein CASNPTGLYNEQFF.

The CDR3 here is CASGVRVRDEQFF. The CDR3 nucleotides read TGTGCCAGCGGAGTGAGGGTTAGGGATGAGCAGTTCTTC. V usage is TRBV11-3 and J usage is TRBJ2-1; weak D call: TRBD2 (5 bases). The CDR3 is 13 amino acids. The V end lost 8 bases, the J end lost 8 bases, and 16 bases lay between the germline ends. Per germline, CDR1 SGHNT and CDR2 YENEEA. Full variable domain (remainder filled in from reference TRBV11-3 and TRBJ2-1): EAGVVQSPRYKIIEKKQPVAFWCNPISGHNTLYWYLQNLGQGPELLIRYENEEAVDDSQLPKDRFSAERLKGVDSTLKIQPAELGDSAVYLCASGVRVRDEQFFGPGTRLTVL.

The J gene is TRBJ1-2, the V gene TRBV2; 9 nucleotides agree with TRBD1. The V and J ends lost 6 bases and 6 bases, in that order; junction bases with no gene match: 14. Germline assignment: CDR1 SNHLY and CDR2 FYNNEI. CDR3 size: 16 residues. The CDR3 nucleotides read TGTGCCAGCAGCCCTTATGGGACAGGGAGTGGGGATGGCTACACCTTC. Protein: CASSPYGTGSGDGYTF.

The V and J genes are TRBV9 and TRBJ2-1, with TRBD2 matching 11 bases. The V and J ends lost 1 base and 2 bases, in that order; junction bases with no gene match: 2. Germline V gene data show CDR1 as SGDLS and CDR2 as YYNGEE. The CDR3 consists of 16 residues. The CDR3 nucleotides are TGTGCCAGCAGCGTAAGACTAGCGGGAACCTACAATGAGCAGTTCTTC. As protein: CASSVRLAGTYNEQFF.

The chain has TRBV6-5 and TRBJ1-5; no definite D call. There are 12 residues in the CDR3. Germline V CDR1 and CDR2: MNHEY, SVGAGI. Trimming removed 7 bases from V and 11 bases from J, with 15 bases in between. CDR3 residues: CASTSDRETQHF. CDR3 DNA: TGTGCCAGCACGTCAGACCGGGAGACCCAGCATTTT.

V is TRBV5-1 and J is TRBJ2-3; D gene uncertain. V lost 1 base and J 2 bases, leaving 8 bases between the germline ends. This CDR3 contains 14 residues. Germline assignment: CDR1 SGHRS and CDR2 YFSETQ. In nucleotides, the CDR3 is TGCGCCAGCAGCTTGAGGGATCCCACAGATACGCAGTATTTT. It yields the protein CASSLRDPTDTQYF.

This clone is a singleton in its sample. The rearrangement links TRBV18 to TRBJ2-7; 9 nucleotides match TRBD2. V was clipped by 3 bases and J by 2 bases; unmatched bases: 5. The CDR3 is 15 residues long. Looked up from germline, CDR1 is KGHSH and CDR2 is LQKENI. This CDR3 reads CASSPASGITYEQYF. CDR3 nucleotide sequence: TGTGCCAGCTCACCTGCTAGCGGGATCACCTACGAGCAGTACTTC.

The rearrangement uses TRBV18 and TRBJ1-6; 7 bases align to TRBD1. This CDR3 is 15 amino acids long. Unmatched junction bases numbered 5, after V lost 4 bases and J lost 5 bases. The germline CDR1 and CDR2 sequences are KGHSH and LQKENI. In DNA, the CDR3 is TGTGCCAGCTCACTTGAGGGACAGAATAATTCACCCCTCCACTTT. This codes for CASSLEGQNNSPLHF.

V usage is TRBV19 and J usage is TRBJ1-4; the D is unclear. Germline CDR1 is LNHDA and CDR2 is SQIVND (reference sequence). The ends were cut back, 4 bases at V and 1 base at J, with 16 bases in the middle. The CDR3 totals 17 residues. The CDR3 spells CASSTPPVVGTNEKLFF. CDR3 nucleotide sequence: TGTGCCAGTAGTACCCCCCCTGTTGTGGGAACTAATGAAAAACTGTTTTTT.

This clone was observed a handful of times. V usage is TRBV4-1 and J usage is TRBJ2-5, with D perhaps matching TRBD1 (6 bases). CDR1 and CDR2 from the germline V gene are MGHRA and YSYEKL. Trimming removed 0 bases from V and 7 bases from J, with 18 bases in between. This CDR3 region has 16 residues. CDR3 protein: CASSQDLGQRSGTQYF. The CDR3 coding sequence is TGCGCCAGCAGCCAAGACCTAGGACAGCGAAGCGGGACCCAGTACTTC.